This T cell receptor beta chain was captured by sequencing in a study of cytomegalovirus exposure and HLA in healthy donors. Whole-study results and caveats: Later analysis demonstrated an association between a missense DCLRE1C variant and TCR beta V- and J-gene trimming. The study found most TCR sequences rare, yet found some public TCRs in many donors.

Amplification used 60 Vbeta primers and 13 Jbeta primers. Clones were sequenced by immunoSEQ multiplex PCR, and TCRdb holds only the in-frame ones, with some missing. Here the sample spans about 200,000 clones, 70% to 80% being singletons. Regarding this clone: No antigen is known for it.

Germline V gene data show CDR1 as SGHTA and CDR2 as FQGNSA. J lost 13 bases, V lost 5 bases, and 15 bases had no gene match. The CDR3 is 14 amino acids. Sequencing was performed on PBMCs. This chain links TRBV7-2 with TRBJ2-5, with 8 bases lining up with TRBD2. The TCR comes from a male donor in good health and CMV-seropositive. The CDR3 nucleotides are TGTGCCAGCAGCGTGAGACTAGCGACCTACGAGTGGTACTTC. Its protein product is CASSVRLATYEWYF.